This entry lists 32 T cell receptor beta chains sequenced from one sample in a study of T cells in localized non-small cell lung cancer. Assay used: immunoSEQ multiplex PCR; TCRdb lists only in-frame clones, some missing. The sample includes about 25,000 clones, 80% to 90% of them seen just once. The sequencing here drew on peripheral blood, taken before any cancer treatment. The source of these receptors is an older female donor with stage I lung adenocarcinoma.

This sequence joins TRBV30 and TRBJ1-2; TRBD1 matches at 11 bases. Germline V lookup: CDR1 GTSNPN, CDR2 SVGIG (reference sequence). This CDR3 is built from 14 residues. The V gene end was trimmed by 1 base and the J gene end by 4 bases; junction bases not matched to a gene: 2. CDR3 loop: CAWSAGQGGYGYTF. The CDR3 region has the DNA TGTGCCTGGAGTGCGGGACAGGGGGGCTATGGCTACACCTTC.

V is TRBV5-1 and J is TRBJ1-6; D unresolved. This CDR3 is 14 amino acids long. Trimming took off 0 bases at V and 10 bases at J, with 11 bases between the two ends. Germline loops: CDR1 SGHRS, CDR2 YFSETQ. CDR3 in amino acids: CASSLGEVRSPLHF. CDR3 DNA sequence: TGCGCCAGCAGCTTGGGCGAGGTCCGGTCACCCCTCCACTTT.

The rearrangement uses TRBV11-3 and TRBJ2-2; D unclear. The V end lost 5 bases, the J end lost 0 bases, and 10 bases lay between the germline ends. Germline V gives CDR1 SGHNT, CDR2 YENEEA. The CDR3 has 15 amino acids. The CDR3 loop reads CASSPFNTNTGELFF. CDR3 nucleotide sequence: TGTGCCAGCAGCCCCTTTAATACGAACACCGGGGAGCTGTTTTTT.

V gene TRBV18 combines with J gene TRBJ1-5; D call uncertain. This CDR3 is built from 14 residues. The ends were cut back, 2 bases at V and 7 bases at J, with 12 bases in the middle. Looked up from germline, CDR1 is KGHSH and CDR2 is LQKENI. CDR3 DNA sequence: TGTGCCAGCTCACCAGCCCCTGGGGTCCAGCCCCAGCATTTT. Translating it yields CASSPAPGVQPQHF.

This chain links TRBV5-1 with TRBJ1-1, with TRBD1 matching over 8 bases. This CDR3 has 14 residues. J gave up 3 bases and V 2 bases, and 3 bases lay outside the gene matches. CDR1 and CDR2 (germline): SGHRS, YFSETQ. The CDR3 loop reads CASSFQGADTEAFF. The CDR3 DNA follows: TGCGCCAGCAGCTTCCAGGGGGCCGACACTGAAGCTTTCTTT.

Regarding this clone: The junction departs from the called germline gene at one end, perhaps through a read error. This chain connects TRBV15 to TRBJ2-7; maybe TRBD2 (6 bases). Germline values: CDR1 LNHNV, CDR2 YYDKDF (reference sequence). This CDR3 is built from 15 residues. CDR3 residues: CATSPEVSGRYGQYF. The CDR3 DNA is TGTGCCACCAGCCCTGAAGTTAGCGGTAGGTACGGGCAGTACTTC.

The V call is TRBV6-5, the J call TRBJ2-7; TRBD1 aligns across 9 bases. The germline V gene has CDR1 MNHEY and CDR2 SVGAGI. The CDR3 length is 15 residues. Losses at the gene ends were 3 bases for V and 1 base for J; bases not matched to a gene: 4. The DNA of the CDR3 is TGTGCCAGCAGTTATCGAGGACAGGGGTCCTACGAGCAGTACTTC. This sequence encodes CASSYRGQGSYEQYF.

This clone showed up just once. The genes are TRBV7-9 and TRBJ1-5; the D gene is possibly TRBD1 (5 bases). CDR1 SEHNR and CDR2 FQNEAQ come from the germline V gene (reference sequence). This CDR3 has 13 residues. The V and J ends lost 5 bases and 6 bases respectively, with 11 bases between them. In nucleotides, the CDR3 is TGTGCCAGCAGCCGGGGGTCGGGTCAGCCCCAGCATTTT. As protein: CASSRGSGQPQHF. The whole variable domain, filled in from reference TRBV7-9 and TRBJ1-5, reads DTGVSQNPRHKITKRGQNVTFRCDPISEHNRLYWYRQTLGQGPEFLTYFQNEAQLEKSRLLSDRFSAERPKGSFSTLEIQRTEQGDSAMYLCASSRGSGQPQHFGDGTRLSIL.

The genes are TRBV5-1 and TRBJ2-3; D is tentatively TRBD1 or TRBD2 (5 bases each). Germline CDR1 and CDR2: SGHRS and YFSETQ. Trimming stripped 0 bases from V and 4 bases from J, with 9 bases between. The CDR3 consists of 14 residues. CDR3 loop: CASSLGLGADTQYF. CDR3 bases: TGCGCCAGCAGCTTGGGGCTGGGGGCAGATACGCAGTATTTT.

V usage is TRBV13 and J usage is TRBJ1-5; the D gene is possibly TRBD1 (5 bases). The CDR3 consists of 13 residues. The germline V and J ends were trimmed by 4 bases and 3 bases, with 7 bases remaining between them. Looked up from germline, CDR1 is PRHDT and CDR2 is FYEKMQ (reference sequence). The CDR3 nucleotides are TGTGCCAGCAGCTCCGGGACCAATCAGCCCCAGCATTTT. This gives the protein CASSSGTNQPQHF.

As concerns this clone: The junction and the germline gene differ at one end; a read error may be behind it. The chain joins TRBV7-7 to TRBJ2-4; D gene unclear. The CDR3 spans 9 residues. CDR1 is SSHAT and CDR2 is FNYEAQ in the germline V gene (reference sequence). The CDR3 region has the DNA TGTGCTAGCAGCCGCCTTCAGTACTTC. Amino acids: CASSRLQYF.

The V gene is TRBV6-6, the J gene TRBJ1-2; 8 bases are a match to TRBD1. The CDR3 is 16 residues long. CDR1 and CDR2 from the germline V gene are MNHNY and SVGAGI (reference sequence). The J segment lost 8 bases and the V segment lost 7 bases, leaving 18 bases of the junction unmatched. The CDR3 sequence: CASIRGQGIFSDGYTF. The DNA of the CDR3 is TGTGCCAGCATCCGCGGACAGGGTATTTTTTCGGACGGCTACACCTTC.

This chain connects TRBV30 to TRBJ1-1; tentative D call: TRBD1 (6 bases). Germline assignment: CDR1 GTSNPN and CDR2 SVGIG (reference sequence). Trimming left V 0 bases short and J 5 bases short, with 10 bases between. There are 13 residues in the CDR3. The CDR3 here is CAWSVRGKTEAFF. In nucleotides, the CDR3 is TGTGCCTGGAGTGTAAGGGGGAAGACTGAAGCTTTCTTT. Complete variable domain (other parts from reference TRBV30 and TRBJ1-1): SQTIHQWPATLVQPVGSPLSLECTVEGTSNPNLYWYRQAAGRGLQLLFYSVGIGQISSEVPQNLSASRPQDRQFILSSKKLLLSDSGFYLCAWSVRGKTEAFFGQGTRLTVV.

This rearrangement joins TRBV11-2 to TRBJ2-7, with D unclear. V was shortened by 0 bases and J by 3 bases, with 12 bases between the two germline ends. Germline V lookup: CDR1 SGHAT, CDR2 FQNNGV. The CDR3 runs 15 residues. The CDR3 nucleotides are TGTGCCAGCAGCTTAGAAGGGTCGAAATTCTACGAGCAGTACTTC. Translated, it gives CASSLEGSKFYEQYF.

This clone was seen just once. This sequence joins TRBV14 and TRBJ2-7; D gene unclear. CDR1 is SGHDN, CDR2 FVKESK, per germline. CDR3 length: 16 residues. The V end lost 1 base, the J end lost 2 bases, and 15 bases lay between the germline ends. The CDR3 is CASSQGSVLMTYEQYF. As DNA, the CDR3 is TGTGCCAGCAGCCAAGGTTCCGTACTGATGACCTACGAGCAGTACTTC.

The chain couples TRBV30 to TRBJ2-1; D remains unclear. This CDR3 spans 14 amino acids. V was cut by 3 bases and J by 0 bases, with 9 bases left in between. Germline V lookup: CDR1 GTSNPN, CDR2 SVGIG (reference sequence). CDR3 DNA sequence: TGTGCCTGGAGCCGGAGCAGCTCCTACAATGAGCAGTTCTTC. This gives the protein CAWSRSSSYNEQFF.

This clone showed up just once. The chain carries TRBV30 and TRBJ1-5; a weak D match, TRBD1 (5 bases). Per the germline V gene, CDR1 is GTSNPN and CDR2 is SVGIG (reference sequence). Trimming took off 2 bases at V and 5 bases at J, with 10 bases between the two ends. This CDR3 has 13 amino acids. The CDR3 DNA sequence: TGTGCCTGGAGTAGGGGACTCGATCAGCCCCAGCATTTT. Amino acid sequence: CAWSRGLDQPQHF.

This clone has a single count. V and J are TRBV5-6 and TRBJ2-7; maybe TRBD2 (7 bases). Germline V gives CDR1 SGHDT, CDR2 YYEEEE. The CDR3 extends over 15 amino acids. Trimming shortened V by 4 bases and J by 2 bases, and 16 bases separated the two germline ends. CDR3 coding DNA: TGTGCCAGCAGCCGTATCCGGGGGGCCACCTACGAGCAGTACTTC. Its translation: CASSRIRGATYEQYF.

The CDR3 reads CASSSQGSDTQYF. The CDR3 coding sequence is TGTGCCAGCAGCTCTCAGGGTTCGGATACGCAGTATTTT. The chain carries TRBV5-5 and TRBJ2-3, with D possibly TRBD1 on 5 matching bases. The germline V gene has CDR1 SGHKS and CDR2 YYEKEE (reference sequence). Trimming left V 3 bases short and J 6 bases short, with 11 bases between. The CDR3 length is 13 residues.

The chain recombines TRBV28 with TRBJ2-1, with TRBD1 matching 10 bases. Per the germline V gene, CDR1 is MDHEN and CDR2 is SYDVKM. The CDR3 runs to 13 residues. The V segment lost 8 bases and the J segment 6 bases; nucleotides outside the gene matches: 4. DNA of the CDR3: TGTGCCAGCCTGACAGGGGGCTCCAATGAGCAGTTCTTC. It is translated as CASLTGGSNEQFF.

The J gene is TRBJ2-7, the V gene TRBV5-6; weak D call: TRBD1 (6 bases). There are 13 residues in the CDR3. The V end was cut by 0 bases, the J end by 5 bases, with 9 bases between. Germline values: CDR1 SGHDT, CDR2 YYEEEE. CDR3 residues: CASSLEYRDEQYF. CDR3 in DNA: TGTGCCAGCAGCTTGGAATACAGGGACGAGCAGTACTTC.

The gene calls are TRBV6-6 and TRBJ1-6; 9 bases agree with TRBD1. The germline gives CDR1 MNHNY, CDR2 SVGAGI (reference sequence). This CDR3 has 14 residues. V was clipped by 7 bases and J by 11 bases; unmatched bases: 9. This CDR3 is CASNRRTGAAPLHF. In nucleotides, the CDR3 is TGTGCCAGCAACCGACGGACAGGGGCGGCACCCCTCCACTTT.

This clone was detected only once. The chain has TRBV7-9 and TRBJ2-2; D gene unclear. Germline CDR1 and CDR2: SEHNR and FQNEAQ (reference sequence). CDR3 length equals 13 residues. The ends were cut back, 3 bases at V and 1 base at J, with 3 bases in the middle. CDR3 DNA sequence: TGTGCCAGCAGCTTCCTGAACACCGGGGAGCTGTTTTTT. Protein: CASSFLNTGELFF.

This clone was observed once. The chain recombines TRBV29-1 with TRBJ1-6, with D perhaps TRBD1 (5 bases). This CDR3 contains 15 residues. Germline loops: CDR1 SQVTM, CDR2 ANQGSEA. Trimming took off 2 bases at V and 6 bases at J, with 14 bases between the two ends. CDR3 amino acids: CSVERGQGGNSPLHF. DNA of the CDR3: TGCAGCGTTGAACGTGGGCAGGGTGGTAATTCACCCCTCCACTTT.

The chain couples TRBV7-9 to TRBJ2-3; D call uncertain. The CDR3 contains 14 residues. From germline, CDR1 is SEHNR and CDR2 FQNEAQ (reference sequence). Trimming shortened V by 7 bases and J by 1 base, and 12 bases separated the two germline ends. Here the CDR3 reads CASKVASGTDTQYF. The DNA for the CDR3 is TGTGCCAGCAAGGTTGCGTCGGGCACAGATACGCAGTATTTT.

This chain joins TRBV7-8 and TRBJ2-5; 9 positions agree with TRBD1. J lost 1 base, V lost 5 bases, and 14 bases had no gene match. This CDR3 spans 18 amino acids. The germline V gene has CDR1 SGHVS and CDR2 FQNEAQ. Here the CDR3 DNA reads TGTGCCAGCAGCAAGGGTGTTGGACAGGGGAAATCCCAAGAGACCCAGTACTTC. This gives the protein CASSKGVGQGKSQETQYF.

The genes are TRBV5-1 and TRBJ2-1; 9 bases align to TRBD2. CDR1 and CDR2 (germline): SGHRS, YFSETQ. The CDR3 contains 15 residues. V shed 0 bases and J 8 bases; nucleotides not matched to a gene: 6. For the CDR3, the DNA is TGCGCCAGCAGCTTGGACGCGGGAGGGCCCTATGAGCAGTTCTTC. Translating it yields CASSLDAGGPYEQFF.

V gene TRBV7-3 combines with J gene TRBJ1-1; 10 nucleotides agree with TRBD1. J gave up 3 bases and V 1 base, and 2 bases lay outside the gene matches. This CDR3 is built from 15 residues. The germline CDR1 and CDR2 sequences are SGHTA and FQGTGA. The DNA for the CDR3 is TGTGCCAGCAGCTTAAGAGGGACAGGGGACACTGAAGCTTTCTTT. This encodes CASSLRGTGDTEAFF.

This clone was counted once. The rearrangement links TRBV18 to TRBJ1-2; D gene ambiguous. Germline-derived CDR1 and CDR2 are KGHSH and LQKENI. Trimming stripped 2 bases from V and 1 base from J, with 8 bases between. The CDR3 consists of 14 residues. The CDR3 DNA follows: TGTGCCAGCTCACCAAACCATCTTAACTATGGCTACACCTTC. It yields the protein CASSPNHLNYGYTF.

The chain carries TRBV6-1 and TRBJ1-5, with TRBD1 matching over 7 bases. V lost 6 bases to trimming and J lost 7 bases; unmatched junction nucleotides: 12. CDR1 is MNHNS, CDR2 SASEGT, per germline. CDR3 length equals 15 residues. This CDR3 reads CASRIPTGRGQPQHF. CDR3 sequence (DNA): TGTGCCAGCAGGATCCCGACAGGGCGCGGGCAGCCCCAGCATTTT.

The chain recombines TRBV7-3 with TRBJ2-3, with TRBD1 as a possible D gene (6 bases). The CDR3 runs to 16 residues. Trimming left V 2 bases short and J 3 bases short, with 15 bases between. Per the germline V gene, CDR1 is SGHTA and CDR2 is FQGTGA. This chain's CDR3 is CASSLGRGFSTDTQYF. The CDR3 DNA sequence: TGTGCCAGCAGCTTAGGCAGGGGATTTTCGACAGATACGCAGTATTTT.

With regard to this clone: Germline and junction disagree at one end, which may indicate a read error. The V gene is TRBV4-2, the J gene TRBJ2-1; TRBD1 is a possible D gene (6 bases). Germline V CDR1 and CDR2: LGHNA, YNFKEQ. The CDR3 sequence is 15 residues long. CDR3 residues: CASSPPGVANKEQFF. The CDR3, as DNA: TGTGCCAGCAGCCCTCCAGGGGTGGCGAACAAGGAGCAGTTCTTC.